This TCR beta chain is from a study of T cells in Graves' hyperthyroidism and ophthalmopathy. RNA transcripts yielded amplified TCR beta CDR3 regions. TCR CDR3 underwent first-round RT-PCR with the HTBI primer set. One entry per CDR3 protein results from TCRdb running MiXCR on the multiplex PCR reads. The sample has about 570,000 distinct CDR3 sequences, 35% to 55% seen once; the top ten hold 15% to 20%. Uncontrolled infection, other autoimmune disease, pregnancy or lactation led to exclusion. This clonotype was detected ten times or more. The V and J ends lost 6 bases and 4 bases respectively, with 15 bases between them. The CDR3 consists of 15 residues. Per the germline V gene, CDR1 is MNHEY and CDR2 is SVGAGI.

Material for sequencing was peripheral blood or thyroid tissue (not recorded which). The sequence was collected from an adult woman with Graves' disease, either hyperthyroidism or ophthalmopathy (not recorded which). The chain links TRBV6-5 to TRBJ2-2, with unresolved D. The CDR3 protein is CASSPSYSSTGELFF. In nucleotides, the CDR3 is TGTGCCAGCAGCCCTAGTTACAGTTCCACCGGGGAGCTGTTTTTT.